Listed below are T cell receptor beta chains from one sample, sequenced in a study of blood T cell repertoires in COVID-19. Libraries were prepared by immunoSEQ multiplex PCR; TCRdb keeps only in-frame clonotypes and omits some of them. The data contain roughly 120,000 clones, approximately 86% of them seen just once; the ten biggest clones take up roughly 4.5%. Sequences were obtained from peripheral blood. Receptor source: a man aged 35 to 55 with acute or convalescent COVID-19. The CDR3 runs from the conserved cysteine through the conserved F or W. Fields, in order: J gene, V gene, CDR3 length, CDR3 protein.

J gene: TRBJ1-6
V gene: TRBV7-8
CDR3 length: 15
CDR3 protein: CASSTDRGLNSPLHF

J gene: TRBJ1-3
V gene: TRBV6-5
CDR3 length: 13
CDR3 protein: CASSGHNGNTIYF

J gene: TRBJ1-2
V gene: TRBV5-1
CDR3 length: 14
CDR3 protein: CASSLLDRARGYTF

J gene: TRBJ1-1
V gene: TRBV5-1
CDR3 length: 17
CDR3 protein: CASRPSGTVRVSTEAFF

J gene: TRBJ2-3
V gene: TRBV7-8
CDR3 length: 16
CDR3 protein: CASSGRSSGGTDTQYF

J gene: TRBJ1-2
V gene: TRBV3-1/TRBV3-2
CDR3 length: 14
CDR3 protein: CASSPTFWAYGYTF

J gene: TRBJ1-1
V gene: TRBV11-2
CDR3 length: 15
CDR3 protein: CASSLVALLNTEAFF

J gene: TRBJ1-3
V gene: TRBV5-6
CDR3 length: 16
CDR3 protein: CASSLGGLGSGNTIYF

J gene: TRBJ1-4
V gene: TRBV5-1
CDR3 length: 15
CDR3 protein: CASSLEGQGSEKLFF

J gene: TRBJ2-5
V gene: TRBV6-2/TRBV6-3
CDR3 length: 16
CDR3 protein: CASSYSRGDQSETQYF

J gene: TRBJ1-1
V gene: TRBV2
CDR3 length: 13
CDR3 protein: CASRETGDTEAFF

J gene: TRBJ1-5
V gene: TRBV5-1
CDR3 length: 15
CDR3 protein: CASSLDPGDNQPQHF

J gene: TRBJ1-2
V gene: TRBV9
CDR3 length: 15
CDR3 protein: CASSVSTGLSYGYTF

J gene: TRBJ1-1
V gene: TRBV10-3
CDR3 length: 15
CDR3 protein: CAILRGDRGRTEAFF

J gene: TRBJ1-1
V gene: TRBV9
CDR3 length: 13
CDR3 protein: CASSGTGVTEAFF

J gene: TRBJ1-1
V gene: TRBV29-1
CDR3 length: 13
CDR3 protein: CSAQIQGATEAFF

J gene: TRBJ1-1
V gene: TRBV5-4
CDR3 length: 15
CDR3 protein: CASSLRLNTNTEAFF

J gene: TRBJ1-3
V gene: TRBV7-2
CDR3 length: 15
CDR3 protein: CASSLDRGPGNTIYF

J gene: TRBJ2-1
V gene: TRBV5-4
CDR3 length: 15
CDR3 protein: CASSVAGVGYNEQFF

J gene: TRBJ2-1
V gene: TRBV2
CDR3 length: 17
CDR3 protein: CASSEMMGASSYNEQFF

J gene: TRBJ2-3
V gene: TRBV21-1
CDR3 length: 14
CDR3 protein: CASSLENSTDTQYF

J gene: TRBJ1-4
V gene: TRBV6-1
CDR3 length: 17
CDR3 protein: CASSDWGDRVHREKLFF

J gene: TRBJ2-1
V gene: TRBV6-5
CDR3 length: 15
CDR3 protein: CASKLAGVVYNEQFF

J gene: TRBJ1-5
V gene: TRBV5-6
CDR3 length: 16
CDR3 protein: CASTSGPGGSNQPQHF

J gene: TRBJ1-3
V gene: TRBV19
CDR3 length: 12
CDR3 protein: CASGADGNTIYF

J gene: TRBJ1-1
V gene: TRBV19
CDR3 length: 15
CDR3 protein: CASRGSGQGAAEAFF

J gene: TRBJ1-3
V gene: TRBV5-4
CDR3 length: 14
CDR3 protein: CASSLQGAGNTIYF

J gene: TRBJ1-1
V gene: TRBV5-4
CDR3 length: 14
CDR3 protein: CASSPQGRDTEAFF

J gene: TRBJ1-1
V gene: TRBV3-1/TRBV3-2
CDR3 length: 12
CDR3 protein: CASKRSNTEAFF

J gene: TRBJ1-1
V gene: TRBV19
CDR3 length: 14
CDR3 protein: CASETGGARTEAFF

J gene: TRBJ2-2
V gene: TRBV7-7
CDR3 length: 18
CDR3 protein: CASSPQRGGVANTGELFF

J gene: TRBJ2-5
V gene: TRBV11-1
CDR3 length: 13
CDR3 protein: CASSSPAKEAQYF

J gene: TRBJ2-1
V gene: TRBV10-3
CDR3 length: 16
CDR3 protein: CAISDYPGTSIYEQFF

J gene: TRBJ1-4
V gene: TRBV7-2
CDR3 length: 14
CDR3 protein: CASRPGPGDEKLFF

J gene: TRBJ2-7
V gene: TRBV6-5
CDR3 length: 12
CDR3 protein: CASSRTGYEQYF

J gene: TRBJ2-7
V gene: TRBV5-6
CDR3 length: 14
CDR3 protein: CASSSLAGFDEQYF

J gene: TRBJ2-3
V gene: TRBV5-6
CDR3 length: 18
CDR3 protein: CASSLAGKGGKQTDTQYF

J gene: TRBJ1-1
V gene: TRBV30
CDR3 length: 11
CDR3 protein: CAWSRSREAFF

J gene: TRBJ1-2
V gene: TRBV3-1/TRBV3-2
CDR3 length: 15
CDR3 protein: CASSQGGGFGYGYTF

J gene: TRBJ1-2
V gene: TRBV30
CDR3 length: 13
CDR3 protein: CACPGQGAYGYTF

J gene: TRBJ2-1
V gene: TRBV21-1
CDR3 length: 18
CDR3 protein: CASSKEKQQASGKYEQFF

J gene: TRBJ1-5
V gene: TRBV19
CDR3 length: 12
CDR3 protein: CATGEGNQPQHF

J gene: TRBJ1-5
V gene: TRBV2
CDR3 length: 16
CDR3 protein: CASSATRGGFGQPQHF

J gene: TRBJ2-1
V gene: TRBV5-1
CDR3 length: 17
CDR3 protein: CASSETGLARSYNEQFF

J gene: TRBJ1-6
V gene: TRBV5-8
CDR3 length: 15
CDR3 protein: CASSLSGQIFSPLHF

J gene: TRBJ2-3
V gene: TRBV7-9
CDR3 length: 14
CDR3 protein: CASSTSGNTDTQYF

J gene: TRBJ1-4
V gene: TRBV3-1/TRBV3-2
CDR3 length: 17
CDR3 protein: CASSQGSGFATNEKLFF

J gene: TRBJ1-2
V gene: TRBV2
CDR3 length: 13
CDR3 protein: CASSVDRGRGYTF

J gene: TRBJ2-3
V gene: TRBV29-1
CDR3 length: 16
CDR3 protein: CSVGRLAGEWTDTQYF

J gene: TRBJ1-1
V gene: TRBV19
CDR3 length: 16
CDR3 protein: CASSIDAGGRGTEAFF

J gene: TRBJ2-7
V gene: TRBV4-1
CDR3 length: 14
CDR3 protein: CASSQGDTSYEQYF

J gene: TRBJ1-3
V gene: TRBV3-1/TRBV3-2
CDR3 length: 13
CDR3 protein: CASTATPGNTIYF

J gene: TRBJ1-3
V gene: TRBV9
CDR3 length: 15
CDR3 protein: CASSVSGASGNTIYF

J gene: TRBJ2-7
V gene: TRBV27
CDR3 length: 16
CDR3 protein: CASAPSGTGGFYEQYF

J gene: TRBJ2-3
V gene: TRBV5-1
CDR3 length: 15
CDR3 protein: CASSLGTGGQDTQYF

J gene: TRBJ2-5
V gene: TRBV9
CDR3 length: 15
CDR3 protein: CASSVGFQGGETQYF

J gene: TRBJ1-2
V gene: TRBV4-2
CDR3 length: 14
CDR3 protein: CASSRREGDYGYTF

J gene: TRBJ2-7
V gene: TRBV11-2
CDR3 length: 11
CDR3 protein: CASSLGLVEYF

J gene: TRBJ1-2
V gene: TRBV3-1/TRBV3-2
CDR3 length: 14
CDR3 protein: CASSQVAGNYGYTF

J gene: TRBJ1-2
V gene: TRBV6-5
CDR3 length: 12
CDR3 protein: CASMRTEGGYTF